These 22 T cell receptor beta chains share one sample of origin, sequenced in a study of OX40 agonist ivuxolimab in advanced cancers. Receptor libraries were prepared by the immunoSEQ multiplex PCR assay. Imported from immuneACCESS, the table was reduced by TCRdb to in-frame sequences with V and J called. These copies leave out some clones; in studies compared against another copy, an unresolved V gene accounts for under half, and the cause of the remainder is not known. The sample records some 48,000 clones, about 81% of which are singletons. Of the sample, 7.3% is held by the ten largest clones. The input for sequencing was CD4+ or CD8+ T cells sorted from blood, taken in a trial of the OX40 agonist ivuxolimab. All receptors come from an adult with an advanced solid tumor such as melanoma, head and neck, liver or kidney cancer.

DNA of the CDR3: TGCGCCAGCAGCCAAGATAACCCGGGGGTCTCTGGAAACACCATATATTTT. This codes for CASSQDNPGVSGNTIYF. This chain connects TRBV4-3 to TRBJ1-3, with TRBD1 as a possible D gene (5 bases). The germline gives CDR1 LGHNA, CDR2 YSLEER. The CDR3 covers 17 residues. V was shortened by 0 bases and J by 0 bases, with 12 bases between the two germline ends.

This chain connects TRBV27 to TRBJ1-2; 7 bases fit TRBD1. Germline V gene sequence: CDR1 MNHEY, CDR2 SMNVEV (reference sequence). The CDR3 is 14 residues long. Trimming removed 2 bases from V and 4 bases from J; junction bases left unmatched: 4. The CDR3 sequence is CASSLRAGGYGYTF. CDR3 bases: TGTGCCAGCAGTTTAAGGGCAGGGGGCTATGGCTACACCTTC.

The chain couples TRBV10-3 to TRBJ2-6, with a tentative D call TRBD1 (5 bases). CDR3 length: 17 amino acids. Deletions cut 5 bases from V and 1 base from J, with 15 bases between. CDR1 is ENHRY and CDR2 is SYGVKD in the germline V gene. The CDR3 sequence is CAISSPWGISGANVLTF. Here the CDR3 DNA reads TGTGCCATCAGTAGCCCTTGGGGCATTTCTGGGGCCAACGTCCTGACTTTC.

The chain combines TRBV29-1 with TRBJ1-3; 8 bases fit TRBD1. This CDR3 has 13 amino acids. Germline V gene sequence: CDR1 SQVTM, CDR2 ANQGSEA. Unmatched junction bases numbered 3, after V lost 6 bases and J lost 2 bases. The CDR3 reads CSVAGGTGNTIYF. In nucleotides, the CDR3 is TGCAGCGTCGCAGGGGGCACTGGAAACACCATATATTTT.

The chain carries TRBV10-2 and TRBJ2-1; 9 nucleotides line up with TRBD2. The CDR3 has 17 residues. Germline V gene data show CDR1 as WSHSY and CDR2 as SAAADI. V shed 3 bases and J 3 bases; nucleotides not matched to a gene: 9. Here the CDR3 reads CASSDLAGRARYNEQFF. The CDR3 DNA reads TGCGCCAGCAGTGACCTAGCGGGAAGAGCACGCTACAATGAGCAGTTCTTC.

The chain joins TRBV7-2 to TRBJ2-7; D gene uncertain. V lost 1 base and J lost 7, with 17 bases in between. Germline loops: CDR1 SGHTA, CDR2 FQGNSA. The CDR3 runs to 15 residues. The CDR3 DNA sequence: TGTGCCAGCAGCTTAGATTCACAGACGTGGCGGGAGCAGTACTTC. The encoded protein is CASSLDSQTWREQYF.

This chain joins TRBV7-9 and TRBJ2-7, with D maybe TRBD2 (6 bases). V was shortened by 5 bases and J by 2 bases, with 13 bases between the two germline ends. The CDR3 has 14 residues. The germline V gene encodes CDR1 SEHNR and CDR2 FQNEAQ (reference sequence). The CDR3 DNA is TGTGCCAGCAGCCCAGCGGGCGTCGCCTACGAGCAGTACTTC. It encodes CASSPAGVAYEQYF.

The chain uses TRBV6-5 and TRBJ2-3; D is undetermined. This CDR3 is 15 amino acids long. The germline V gene has CDR1 MNHEY and CDR2 SVGAGI. V gave up 8 bases and J gave up 0 bases, with 15 bases separating them. CDR3 sequence: CASFPTLISTDTQYF. DNA of the CDR3: TGTGCCAGCTTTCCGACCCTTATTAGCACAGATACGCAGTATTTT.

The genes are TRBV29-1 and TRBJ2-2; TRBD1 agrees at 7 bases. Germline V gene sequence: CDR1 SQVTM, CDR2 ANQGSEA. The CDR3 is 15 residues long. The V and J ends lost 0 bases and 6 bases, in that order; junction bases with no gene match: 7. CDR3 protein: CSVEDFTGVAGELFF. DNA for the CDR3: TGCAGCGTTGAAGATTTTACAGGGGTTGCCGGGGAGCTGTTTTTT.

This chain uses TRBV29-1 with TRBJ2-7; 7 nucleotides align to TRBD1. Germline V gives CDR1 SQVTM, CDR2 ANQGSEA. Losses at the gene ends were 8 bases for V and 7 bases for J; bases not matched to a gene: 11. CDR3 length: 12 amino acids. CDR3 nucleotides: TGCAGCTTTACAGGGGACCTCGGGGAGCAGTACTTC. Translation gives CSFTGDLGEQYF.

This rearrangement joins TRBV6-1 to TRBJ2-3, with 11 bases identical to TRBD2. The CDR3 is 16 residues long. V lost 2 bases and J lost 4; bases outside the gene matches: 5. In germline, CDR1 is MNHNS, CDR2 SASEGT. Here the CDR3 reads CASSEQLAGGPDTQYF. DNA for the CDR3: TGTGCCAGCAGTGAACAGCTAGCGGGAGGTCCAGATACGCAGTATTTT.

The chain couples TRBV7-9 to TRBJ1-1; 7 bases are shared with TRBD1. V was clipped by 3 bases and J by 8 bases; unmatched bases: 6. From germline, CDR1 is SEHNR and CDR2 FQNEAQ (reference sequence). This CDR3 contains 13 residues. The CDR3 DNA reads as TGTGCCAGCAGCTTGGAAGGGGGCAGAGAAGCTTTCTTT. It codes for CASSLEGGREAFF.

This clone turned up a few times. This chain connects TRBV7-2 to TRBJ1-3; no clear D. The ends were cut back, 2 bases at V and 2 bases at J, with 7 bases in the middle. The CDR3 is 14 residues long. Germline CDR1 and CDR2: SGHTA and FQGNSA. The chain's CDR3 is CASSLSGTGNTIYF. The CDR3 DNA reads TGTGCCAGCAGCTTATCAGGAACTGGAAACACCATATATTTT.

This clone came up once. The chain employs TRBV6-5 and TRBJ1-3; perhaps TRBD1 as D (6 bases). There are 13 residues in the CDR3. The germline V and J ends were trimmed by 5 bases and 4 bases, with 9 bases remaining between them. In germline, CDR1 is MNHEY, CDR2 SVGAGI. The CDR3 DNA reads as TGTGCCAGCAGTGAGACAGGCGGAAACACCATATATTTT. Its protein product is CASSETGGNTIYF.

The V gene is TRBV19, the J gene TRBJ2-7; 10 nucleotides align to TRBD2. Unmatched junction bases numbered 1, after V lost 11 bases and J lost 3 bases. CDR1 LNHDA and CDR2 SQIVND come from the germline V gene (reference sequence). The CDR3 has 11 amino acids. CDR3 coding DNA: TGTGCCTCTAGCGGGAGCTACGAGCAGTACTTC. Protein: CASSGSYEQYF.

V usage is TRBV7-2 and J usage is TRBJ1-2, with TRBD1 matching 7 bases. Germline loops: CDR1 SGHTA, CDR2 FQGNSA. The CDR3 consists of 15 residues. V shed 3 bases, J shed 0 bases, and the junction held 4 bases outside the gene matches. CDR3 protein: CASSLLTGANYGYTF. The CDR3 DNA sequence: TGTGCCAGCAGCTTGTTAACAGGGGCTAACTATGGCTACACCTTC.

To note about this clone: A read error may account for a junction end that differs from germline. The chain links TRBV6-4 to TRBJ2-7; the D gene is possibly TRBD1 (6 bases). The CDR3 runs 14 residues. Germline V gene data show CDR1 as MRHNA and CDR2 as SNTAGT. As DNA, the CDR3 is TGTGCCAGCAGTGAAGCCAAACCCTTAAGGACAGAGACCTTC. It encodes CASSEAKPLRTETF.

The chain joins TRBV5-1 to TRBJ2-7, with D tentatively TRBD1 (5 bases). The germline gives CDR1 SGHRS, CDR2 YFSETQ. V dropped 0 bases and J dropped 6 bases, with 10 bases sitting between them. The CDR3 runs 13 residues. CDR3 sequence reads: CASSLDQGTEQYF. The CDR3 DNA reads as TGCGCCAGCAGCTTGGATCAGGGTACCGAGCAGTACTTC.

The chain links TRBV7-9 to TRBJ2-2, with 7 bases lining up with TRBD1. The V and J ends lost 5 bases and 0 bases, in that order; junction bases with no gene match: 3. Germline V gives CDR1 SEHNR, CDR2 FQNEAQ (reference sequence). The CDR3 has 15 amino acids. DNA for the CDR3: TGTGCCAGCAGCATACAGGGGCCGAACACCGGGGAGCTGTTTTTT. Translating it yields CASSIQGPNTGELFF.

The chain carries TRBV14 and TRBJ2-7; no firm D call. V lost 5 bases and J 3 bases, leaving 8 bases between the germline ends. The CDR3 length is 12 residues. Germline V gene data show CDR1 as SGHDN and CDR2 as FVKESK. The CDR3 DNA sequence: TGTGCCAGCAGCTTTTTTGACTACGAGCAGTACTTC. Protein product: CASSFFDYEQYF.

CDR3 nucleotides: TGTGCCAGTAGTGGGGTCCTCGGAAACACCATATATTTT. This translates into CASSGVLGNTIYF. The V gene is TRBV19, the J gene TRBJ1-3; D gene unclear. Trimming took off 5 bases at V and 4 bases at J, with 9 bases between the two ends. The CDR3 extends over 13 amino acids. Germline V lookup: CDR1 LNHDA, CDR2 SQIVND (reference sequence).

The chain joins TRBV2 to TRBJ2-5; possible D gene TRBD1, 6 bases. CDR3 length equals 14 residues. Germline V gene sequence: CDR1 SNHLY, CDR2 FYNNEI. Trimming shortened V by 7 bases and J by 5 bases, and 17 bases separated the two germline ends. Here the CDR3 DNA reads TGTGCCAGCACTCCGACGGCCCAGGGGGAGACCCAGTACTTC. This translates into CASTPTAQGETQYF.